This is a list of T cell receptor beta chains from one sample in a study of response to subunit inactivated influenza vaccine. TCRdb used MiXCR to reprocess the RT-PCR reads, holding one entry per CDR3 protein. In the table there are roughly 760,000 distinct CDR3 sequences, around 20% of which are singletons. This specimen was PBMCs from blood, taken more than 4 days after vaccination. All receptors come from a man between 50 and 59 years old who received an inactivated influenza vaccine. The CDR3 runs from the conserved cysteine through the conserved F or W. D genes are given only for firm matches. Clone size is stated in some rows and not others, as once, few, many or a class when expanded.

>once|.|TRBJ2-5|TRBV24-1
TGTGCCACCAGTGATCCCACTAACGACCTCGGGTCTGCAGAGACCCAGTACTTC
CATSDPTNDLGSAETQYF
>.|TRBD1|TRBJ2-7|TRBV11-2
TGTGCCAGCAGCACCCCGCAGGGGGAGATCTCCTACGAGCAGTACTTC
CASSTPQGEISYEQYF
>few|.|TRBJ2-7|TRBV20-1
TGCAGTGCTAGAGCCCGCCCTCGGGACGTTTATTACCTGTCCTACGAGCAGTACTTC
CSARARPRDVYYLSYEQYF
>few|.|TRBJ2-1|TRBV18
TGTGCCAGCTCACCTTGGTCGGACAATGAGCAGTTCTTC
CASSPWSDNEQFF
>.|.|TRBJ2-7|TRBV20-1
TGCAGTGCTAAGGACAGCAAGACCTCCTACGAGCAGTACTTC
CSAKDSKTSYEQYF
>.|TRBD2|TRBJ2-3|TRBV9
TGTGCCAGCAGCGTAGGACGACTAGCGGGACTTAGCACAGATACGCAGTATTTT
CASSVGRLAGLSTDTQYF
>few|.|TRBJ2-3|TRBV20-1
TGCAGTGCTAGAGATCTGGCAGGGACAGATACGCAGTATTTT
CSARDLAGTDTQYF
>few|.|TRBJ2-5|TRBV28
TGTGCCAGCAGACTTAAACAGGGTTTTGTAGGAGAGACCCAGTACTTC
CASRLKQGFVGETQYF
>few|TRBD2|TRBJ2-7|TRBV28
TGTGCCAGCAGTTTGCTTCGGAGCGGGAGGGTCGAGCAGTACTTC
CASSLLRSGRVEQYF
>.|.|TRBJ2-3|TRBV7-2
TGTGCCAGCAGCTTAGAGGTGGGGGGCGGATTGGATACGCAGTATTTT
CASSLEVGGGLDTQYF
>few|.|TRBJ2-7|TRBV19
TGTGCCAGTAGTGACCAAGGCTACGAGCAGTACTTC
CASSDQGYEQYF